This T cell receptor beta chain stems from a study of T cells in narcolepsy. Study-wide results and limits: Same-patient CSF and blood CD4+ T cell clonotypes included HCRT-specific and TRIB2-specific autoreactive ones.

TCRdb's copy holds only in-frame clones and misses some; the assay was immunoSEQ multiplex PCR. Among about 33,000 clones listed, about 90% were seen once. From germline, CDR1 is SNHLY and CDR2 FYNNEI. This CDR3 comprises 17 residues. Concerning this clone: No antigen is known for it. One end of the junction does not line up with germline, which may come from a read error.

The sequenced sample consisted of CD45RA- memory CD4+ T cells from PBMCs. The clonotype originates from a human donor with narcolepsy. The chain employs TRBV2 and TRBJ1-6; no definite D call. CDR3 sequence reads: CASREDGPSSYNSPLHF. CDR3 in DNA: TGTGCCAGCAGAGAAGACGGCCCGAGCTCCTATAATTCACCCCTCCACTTT.